Following are 3 T cell receptor beta chains from one sample sequenced in a study of glioma-infiltrating T cells after dendritic cell vaccination. Clones were sequenced by immunoSEQ multiplex PCR, and TCRdb holds only the in-frame ones, with some missing. The table records some 87,000 clones, approximately 81% of them present only once. The sequencing here drew on blood, taken before dendritic cell vaccination. These receptors were obtained from a human donor with glioblastoma.

J is TRBJ1-5 and V is TRBV6-1, with TRBD1 as a possible D gene (6 bases). The CDR3 covers 16 residues. Germline lookup yields CDR1 MNHNS and CDR2 SASEGT. V was cut by 2 bases and J by 3 bases, with 14 bases left in between. The CDR3 region has the DNA TGTGCCAGCAGTGAACCCCGGACAGCTTACAATCAGCCCCAGCATTTT. This sequence encodes CASSEPRTAYNQPQHF.

This clone showed up just once. The rearrangement joins TRBV5-1 to TRBJ2-5, with 7 bases matching TRBD1. The trim removed 6 bases at V and 3 bases at J, leaving 8 bases unmatched. This CDR3 contains 14 residues. Germline V CDR1 and CDR2: SGHRS, YFSETQ. The CDR3 here is CASTATGREETQYF. CDR3 DNA sequence: TGCGCCAGCACGGCGACAGGGCGAGAAGAGACCCAGTACTTC.

The V call is TRBV29-1, the J call TRBJ2-2, with 8 bases identical to TRBD2. The CDR3 runs to 14 residues. V gave up 5 bases and J gave up 0 bases; unmatched junction bases: 2. The germline V gene has CDR1 SQVTM and CDR2 ANQGSEA. CDR3 sequence: CSVIAGTNTGELFF. The CDR3 DNA follows: TGCAGCGTTATAGCGGGGACGAACACCGGGGAGCTGTTTTTT.